The 13 T cell receptor beta chains listed next were all sequenced from one sample in a study of shared clonotypes between healthy human individuals. Naivety among CD8 cells was defined by CD45RO negativity and positive CCR7 selection, thereby excluding terminally differentiated effector memory CD45RA+ cells. Generated by immunoSEQ multiplex PCR, the TCRdb table keeps only in-frame clones and is missing some. The sample consists of around 620,000 clones, 85% to 95% of them appearing once. Material: naive CD8+ T cells sorted from blood. The receptors derive from a woman aged 25-40 years in good health.

The genes are TRBV27 and TRBJ2-3; the D is unclear. The V gene's germline CDR1 is MNHEY and CDR2 SMNVEV (reference sequence). The CDR3 has 13 residues. V was cut by 6 bases and J by 13 bases, with 20 bases left in between. CDR3 sequence reads: CASSSRMSLREYF. The CDR3 DNA is TGTGCCAGCAGCTCCCGAATGAGTCTCCGGGAGTATTTT.

This chain links TRBV19 with TRBJ2-7, with 7 positions matching TRBD2. V was pared by 4 bases and J by 3 bases, with 15 bases of the junction left unmatched. Germline CDR1 is LNHDA and CDR2 is SQIVND (reference sequence). This CDR3 spans 17 amino acids. The CDR3 bases are TGTGCCAGTAGTACCCGGGTCCGGTCCGGGAGGTTCTACGAGCAGTACTTC. This encodes CASSTRVRSGRFYEQYF.

Concerning this clone: One base away lies a much larger clone, so this may be a sequencing read error. The rearrangement joins TRBV7-6 to TRBJ2-5, with TRBD1 identical over 11 bases. The J call could be wrong; TRBJ2-7 is a better fit for the DNA end. CDR3 length equals 14 residues. Per the germline V gene, CDR1 is SGHVS and CDR2 is FNYEAQ. The chain's CDR3 is CASSSGTGGYEQYF. In nucleotides, the CDR3 is TGTGCCAGCAGCTCCGGGACAGGGGGCTACGAGCAGTACTTC.

CDR3 sequence reads: CASSGLGEQYF. In DNA, the CDR3 is TGTGCCAGCAGCGGGCTTGGCGAGCAGTACTTC. The chain carries TRBV9 and TRBJ2-7; D not certain. There are 11 residues in the CDR3. V lost 3 bases and J 6 bases, leaving 7 bases between the germline ends. In germline, CDR1 is SGDLS, CDR2 YYNGEE.

The chain has TRBV7-2 and TRBJ2-7; D is uncertain. Germline V gene data show CDR1 as SGHTA and CDR2 as FQGNSA. The length of the CDR3 is 11 residues. The V end was cut by 8 bases, the J end by 0 bases, with 5 bases between. CDR3 DNA sequence: TGTGCCAGCGGAGACTCCTACGAGCAGTACTTC. Its protein is CASGDSYEQYF.

In the case of this clone: One end of the junction varies from germline; a read error may be responsible. This rearrangement joins TRBV15 to TRBJ2-5, with D possibly matching TRBD1 (6 bases). TRBJ2-7 explains the end of the DNA better; the J call may be wrong. The CDR3 is 14 residues long. Germline values: CDR1 LNHNV, CDR2 YYDKDF (reference sequence). The CDR3 DNA reads TGTGCCACCAGCAACACCAGGGGCTCCCACGAGCAGTACTTC. Its protein is CATSNTRGSHEQYF.

The rearrangement joins TRBV30 to TRBJ2-7; unclear D gene. This CDR3 is built from 11 residues. Per the germline V gene, CDR1 is GTSNPN and CDR2 is SVGIG (reference sequence). Trimming removed 5 bases at V and 4 bases at J, with 9 bases between. DNA of the CDR3: TGTGCCTGGGGGCTTGGATACGAGCAGTACTTC. Its translation is CAWGLGYEQYF.

This clone showed up just once. V is TRBV6-4 and J is TRBJ1-1; D not resolved. The CDR3 extends over 12 amino acids. CDR1 MRHNA and CDR2 SNTAGT come from the germline V gene. V was pared by 10 bases and J by 1 base, with 10 bases between. The CDR3, as DNA: TGTGCCACCCCAGGACCGAACACTGAAGCTTTCTTT. This sequence encodes CATPGPNTEAFF.

The gene calls are TRBV7-9 and TRBJ2-5; 8 bases align to TRBD1. The V gene's germline CDR1 is SEHNR and CDR2 FQNEAQ (reference sequence). The CDR3 extends over 17 amino acids. The trim removed 5 bases at V and 2 bases at J, leaving 13 bases unmatched. CDR3 amino acids: CASSPRATGVGQETQYF. In nucleotides, the CDR3 is TGTGCCAGCAGCCCGAGAGCGACAGGGGTTGGGCAAGAGACCCAGTACTTC.

V usage is TRBV5-1 and J usage is TRBJ2-5; 7 nucleotides agree with TRBD1. J gave up 3 bases and V 4 bases, and 9 bases lay outside the gene matches. The CDR3 consists of 15 residues. Germline V gives CDR1 SGHRS, CDR2 YFSETQ. CDR3 loop: CASSNTQGVEETQYF. CDR3 in DNA: TGCGCCAGCAGCAATACCCAGGGGGTGGAAGAGACCCAGTACTTC.

This clone was counted once. The chain has TRBV27 and TRBJ2-3; D may match TRBD1 or TRBD2 (5 bases each). V lost 2 bases, J lost 6 bases, and 15 bases lay in between. The CDR3 contains 15 residues. The germline V gene encodes CDR1 MNHEY and CDR2 SMNVEV (reference sequence). The CDR3 nucleotides are TGTGCCAGCAGTTTAATCCCCGGGGCTCTCGATACGCAGTATTTT. Translation: CASSLIPGALDTQYF.

The V and J genes are TRBV30 and TRBJ2-5; 7 bases agree with TRBD1. The CDR3 runs 12 residues. The junction had 5 bases not matched to a gene; V was cut back by 5 bases and J by 5 bases. Germline CDR1 and CDR2: GTSNPN and SVGIG (reference sequence). For the CDR3, the DNA is TGTGCCTGGGACCAACAGGGGGAGACCCAGTACTTC. It codes for CAWDQQGETQYF.

This sequence joins TRBV14 and TRBJ2-7, with D possibly being TRBD1 (5 bases). Trimming shortened V by 0 bases and J by 4 bases, and 10 bases separated the two germline ends. Germline-derived CDR1 and CDR2 are SGHDN and FVKESK. The CDR3 has 14 amino acids. The chain's CDR3 is CASSQDSGWYEQYF. In nucleotides, the CDR3 is TGTGCCAGCAGCCAAGATTCAGGGTGGTACGAGCAGTACTTC.